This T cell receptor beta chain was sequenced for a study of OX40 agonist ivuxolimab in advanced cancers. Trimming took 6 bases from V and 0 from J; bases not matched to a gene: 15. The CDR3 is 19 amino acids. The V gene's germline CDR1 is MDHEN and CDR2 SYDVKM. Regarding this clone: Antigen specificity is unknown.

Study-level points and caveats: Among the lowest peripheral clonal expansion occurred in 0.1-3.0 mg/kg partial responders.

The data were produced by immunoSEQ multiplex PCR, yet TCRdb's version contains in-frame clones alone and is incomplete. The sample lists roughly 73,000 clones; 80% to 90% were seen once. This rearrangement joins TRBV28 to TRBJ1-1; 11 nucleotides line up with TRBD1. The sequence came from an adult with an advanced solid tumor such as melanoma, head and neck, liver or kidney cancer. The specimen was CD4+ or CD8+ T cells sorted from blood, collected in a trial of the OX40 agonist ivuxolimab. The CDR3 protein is CASRLDRGRFGDMNTEAFF. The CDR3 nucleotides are TGTGCCAGCAGGCTGGACAGGGGGCGATTTGGGGATATGAACACTGAAGCTTTCTTT.